A single sample gave rise to the 19 T cell receptor beta chains below, sequenced in a study of blood T cell repertoires in COVID-19. Sequenced by immunoSEQ multiplex PCR; TCRdb stores in-frame clones only, minus some. Among about 190,000 clones listed, roughly nine tenths were seen once. The sequenced sample consisted of peripheral blood. These receptors were collected from a middle-aged man with acute or convalescent COVID-19.

The gene calls are TRBV7-2 and TRBJ1-1; D ambiguous. Trimming took 6 bases from V and 4 from J, leaving 6 bases between them. Germline-derived CDR1 and CDR2 are SGHTA and FQGNSA. CDR3 length: 11 amino acids. The CDR3 sequence: CASRRGTEAFF. Written as DNA, the CDR3 is TGTGCCAGCAGGCGGGGCACTGAAGCTTTCTTT.

The chain recombines TRBV7-9 with TRBJ2-3; TRBD2 matches 9 bases. V lost 5 bases to trimming and J lost 1 base; unmatched junction nucleotides: 7. The germline V gene encodes CDR1 SEHNR and CDR2 FQNEAQ (reference sequence). This CDR3 has 16 amino acids. In nucleotides, the CDR3 is TGTGCCAGCAGCCTCGGGGCTAGCGGGGGCACAGATACGCAGTATTTT. It specifies CASSLGASGGTDTQYF.

The chain links TRBV4-3 to TRBJ2-7; 9 positions agree with TRBD1. In germline, CDR1 is LGHNA, CDR2 YSLEER. J was trimmed by 11 bases and V by 2 bases; bases with no gene match: 13. This CDR3 contains 15 residues. CDR3 protein: CASSQNTGGLGRKYF. CDR3 coding DNA: TGCGCCAGCAGCCAAAATACAGGGGGCCTCGGTCGAAAGTACTTC.

The chain joins TRBV4-1 to TRBJ2-5; TRBD1 aligns across 7 bases. Trimming took 8 bases from V and 0 from J; bases not matched to a gene: 3. Germline V gene lookup returns CDR1 MGHRA and CDR2 YSYEKL. This CDR3 contains 13 residues. CDR3 coding DNA: TGCGCCAGCCGAGACAGGGACCAAGAGACCCAGTACTTC. This translates into CASRDRDQETQYF.

The chain combines TRBV5-4 with TRBJ2-7; D not resolved. Trimming cost V 0 bases and J 4 bases, with 5 bases left between them. The CDR3 is 12 residues long. Germline V lookup: CDR1 SGHNT, CDR2 YYREEE (reference sequence). This chain's CDR3 is CASSLERYEQYF. The CDR3 coding sequence is TGTGCCAGCAGCTTGGAGCGTTACGAGCAGTACTTC.

For the CDR3, the DNA is TGTGCCAGCATACTGTACGGGGGGGACTATGGCTACACCTTC. It codes for CASILYGGDYGYTF. The chain combines TRBV6-5 with TRBJ1-2, with D possibly being TRBD1 (5 bases). This CDR3 spans 14 amino acids. Trimming cost V 7 bases and J 3 bases, with 15 bases left between them. The germline gives CDR1 MNHEY, CDR2 SVGAGI.

The chain recombines TRBV9 with TRBJ2-2; TRBD2 matches at 13 bases. J was trimmed by 2 bases and V by 3 bases; bases with no gene match: 1. This CDR3 contains 16 residues. Germline assignment: CDR1 SGDLS and CDR2 YYNGEE. CDR3 bases: TGTGCCAGCAGCGGACTAGCGGGGGGTAACACCGGGGAGCTGTTTTTT. This gives the protein CASSGLAGGNTGELFF.

This chain joins TRBV7-2 and TRBJ2-2; 10 bases are a match to TRBD2. CDR1 and CDR2 from the germline V gene are SGHTA and FQGNSA. There are 17 residues in the CDR3. Unmatched junction bases numbered 12, after V lost 6 bases and J lost 5 bases. CDR3 in DNA: TGTGCCAGCAGTCCCCAACGGCTAGCGGGGGTAACCGGGGAGCTGTTTTTT. This sequence encodes CASSPQRLAGVTGELFF.

This clone turned up a few times. The chain carries TRBV5-1 and TRBJ2-1; the D gene is possibly TRBD2 (7 bases). V lost 4 bases and J 6 bases, leaving 14 bases between the germline ends. Germline V CDR1 and CDR2: SGHRS, YFSETQ. The CDR3 runs 14 residues. The CDR3 coding sequence is TGCGCCAGCAGCCCGGAGGGAGGGGGCAATGAGCAGTTCTTC. Translating gives CASSPEGGGNEQFF.

The chain joins TRBV5-4 to TRBJ1-1; 9 bases are a match to TRBD1. The V gene end was trimmed by 4 bases and the J gene end by 6 bases; junction bases not matched to a gene: 7. The CDR3 is 14 amino acids. Germline CDR1 and CDR2: SGHNT and YYREEE (reference sequence). The CDR3 region has the DNA TGTGCCAGCAGCCCAGGACAGGGGTCCCCTGAAGCTTTCTTT. Protein sequence: CASSPGQGSPEAFF.

The count of this clone is one. CDR3 in amino acids: CASSLGPGFNSPLHF. CDR3 in DNA: TGCGCCAGCAGCTTGGGTCCGGGTTTCAATTCACCCCTCCACTTT. The chain is built from TRBV5-1 and TRBJ1-6, with D unresolved. The V and J ends lost 0 bases and 7 bases respectively, with 11 bases between them. The CDR3 extends over 15 amino acids. The germline CDR1 and CDR2 sequences are SGHRS and YFSETQ.

J is TRBJ1-2 and V is TRBV28, with D maybe TRBD1 (6 bases). Trimming removed 5 bases at V and 4 bases at J, with 11 bases between. Germline CDR1 and CDR2: MDHEN and SYDVKM. This CDR3 contains 13 residues. The CDR3 loop is CASSRTELYGYTF. The CDR3 region has the DNA TGTGCCAGCAGTAGGACAGAACTCTATGGCTACACCTTC.

This chain connects TRBV2 to TRBJ1-1; the D is unclear. V lost 4 bases and J 1 base, leaving 10 bases between the germline ends. Germline V gene data show CDR1 as SNHLY and CDR2 as FYNNEI. This CDR3 comprises 14 residues. Here the CDR3 DNA reads TGTGCCAGCAGTGGGGCACTTGGGAACACTGAAGCTTTCTTT. This gives the protein CASSGALGNTEAFF.

V is TRBV24-1 and J is TRBJ2-5, with 12 nucleotides matching TRBD2. There are 17 residues in the CDR3. Per the germline V gene, CDR1 is KGHDR and CDR2 is SFDVKD. Losses at the gene ends were 1 base for V and 3 bases for J; bases not matched to a gene: 5. In DNA form, the CDR3 reads TGTGCCACCAGTGATTTCTGGGCTAGCGGGGGGGAAGAGACCCAGTACTTC. This encodes CATSDFWASGGEETQYF.

This sequence joins TRBV19 and TRBJ1-4; TRBD1 might be the D (5 bases). CDR1 and CDR2 from the germline V gene are LNHDA and SQIVND (reference sequence). The V end lost 1 base, the J end lost 0 bases, and 9 bases lay between the germline ends. There are 16 residues in the CDR3. Written as DNA, the CDR3 is TGTGCCAGTAGTATAGTGCGGACACCAACTAATGAAAAACTGTTTTTT. Translation gives CASSIVRTPTNEKLFF.

In this sample, this clone turned up a few times. The chain is built from TRBV30 and TRBJ2-7, with D possibly TRBD2 on 6 matching bases. The germline V and J ends were trimmed by 3 bases and 1 base, with 13 bases remaining between them. The CDR3 extends over 14 amino acids. CDR1 is GTSNPN and CDR2 is SVGIG in the germline V gene (reference sequence). CDR3 DNA sequence: TGTGCCTGGAGCCCCCCGGGGGATTCCTACGAGCAGTACTTC. As protein: CAWSPPGDSYEQYF.

The V call is TRBV27, the J call TRBJ1-2; the match to TRBD1 covers 8 bases. With V trimmed by 5 bases and J by 3 bases, 8 bases remained unmatched. The CDR3 covers 15 residues. CDR1 and CDR2 from the germline V gene are MNHEY and SMNVEV (reference sequence). The CDR3 here is CASSRKGQGDYGYTF. CDR3 in DNA: TGTGCCAGCAGTCGAAAAGGACAGGGCGACTATGGCTACACCTTC.

About this clone: Other DNA sequences in this specimen translate into the identical CDR3. The chain employs TRBV5-1 and TRBJ2-5; 8 bases are shared with TRBD2. CDR1 and CDR2 (germline): SGHRS, YFSETQ. V lost 0 bases and J lost 3; bases outside the gene matches: 4. CDR3 length: 15 amino acids. As DNA, the CDR3 is TGCGCCAGCAGCTTGGTGCTAGCGGGTGAAGAGACCCAGTACTTC. Encoded protein: CASSLVLAGEETQYF.

This rearrangement joins TRBV7-2 to TRBJ2-1; 10 bases align to TRBD2. This CDR3 comprises 14 residues. CDR1 is SGHTA and CDR2 is FQGNSA in the germline V gene. The V gene end was trimmed by 3 bases and the J gene end by 6 bases; junction bases not matched to a gene: 2. The CDR3 DNA is TGTGCCAGCAGCTTTGAGCGGGGGGGCAATGAGCAGTTCTTC. It specifies CASSFERGGNEQFF.